This TCR beta chain is drawn from a study of blood T cell repertoires in COVID-19. Across the study: Sites across the United States, Italy and Spain contributed samples from acute and convalescent COVID-19. Sources were T cells, B-cell-depleted T cells, or PBMCs; the material itself was cDNA or gDNA.

This CDR3 is 15 amino acids long. Germline CDR1 is MDHEN and CDR2 is SYDVKM. The germline V and J ends were trimmed by 4 bases and 0 bases, with 10 bases remaining between them. As originally analysed: Reference gene primer amplification yielded estimated nucleated cell counts. Profiled with immunoSEQ multiplex PCR; TCRdb holds only in-frame clones, not every one. The V and J calls and clone size were taken over from that table, and D and trimming were inferred from the DNA. The table includes approximately 92,000 clones, over 80% detected once. The source material was peripheral blood. The chain combines TRBV28 with TRBJ2-4; perhaps TRBD2 as D (6 bases). The origin of this receptor is a man aged 50 or older with acute or convalescent COVID-19. The CDR3 DNA follows: TGTGCCAGCAGTTCGGAGGGTGGAGCCAAAAACATTCAGTACTTC. Residues: CASSSEGGAKNIQYF.